What follows are 17 T cell receptor beta chains derived from one specimen sequenced in a study of control samples from healthy donors and cancer patients. The protocol was immunoSEQ multiplex PCR, while the TCRdb copy is restricted to in-frame clones and leaves out a portion. Of some 95,000 clones in the sample, roughly 92% are singletons; the top ten hold approximately 3%. Material: blood. The receptor source for this set is a human donor in good health. The donor label of this sample is uncertain.

The CDR3 loop is CAIPQIHGEQYF. The CDR3 DNA sequence: TGTGCCATCCCACAGATCCACGGCGAGCAGTACTTC. The chain links TRBV21-1 to TRBJ2-7; the table's D call TRBD1 went unverified against the DNA. TRBV21-1 constitutes a pseudogene. The CDR3 runs to 12 residues.

The genes are TRBV12-5 and TRBJ1-5; 7 positions match TRBD1. V lost 3 bases to trimming and J lost 4 bases; unmatched junction nucleotides: 6. CDR3 length: 15 residues. Germline V gene data show CDR1 as LGHNT and CDR2 as FRNRAP. CDR3 in amino acids: CASGFGAGGNQPQHF. CDR3 DNA sequence: TGTGCTAGTGGTTTCGGGGCAGGGGGAAATCAGCCCCAGCATTTT.

V gene TRBV3-1 (or the pseudogene TRBV3-2) combines with J gene TRBJ2-6; D possibly matches TRBD1 or TRBD2 (5 bases each). The V gene's germline CDR1 is LGHDT and CDR2 YNNKEL (reference sequence). V lost 4 bases to trimming and J lost 1 base, with 11 bases between them. The CDR3 runs 16 residues. This CDR3 is CASSRDPGSGANVLTF. CDR3 DNA sequence: TGTGCCAGCAGCCGGGACCCAGGGTCTGGGGCCAACGTCCTGACTTTC.

This clone appeared once. The gene calls are TRBV2 and TRBJ1-1; D possibly corresponds to TRBD1 (5 bases). The CDR3 has 17 residues. Germline CDR1 reads SNHLY; CDR2 reads FYNNEI. V was cut by 10 bases and J by 3 bases, with 27 bases left in between. The CDR3 protein is CATLIWGWIVGDTEAFF. Written as DNA, the CDR3 is TGTGCCACCTTGATCTGGGGGTGGATTGTAGGGGACACTGAAGCTTTCTTT.

The chain has TRBV7-8 and TRBJ2-1, with a weak D call TRBD1 (6 bases). CDR1 is SGHVS and CDR2 is FQNEAQ in the germline V gene. The CDR3 sequence is 13 residues long. Trimming shortened V by 5 bases and J by 5 bases, and 10 bases separated the two germline ends. The CDR3 region has the DNA TGTGCCAGCAGCCCAGACAGGCACAATGAGCAGTTCTTC. Translated, it gives CASSPDRHNEQFF.

V is TRBV10-1 and J is TRBJ2-3; perhaps D is TRBD1 or TRBD2 (6 bases each). This CDR3 region has 17 residues. Trimming stripped 6 bases from V and 5 bases from J, with 24 bases between. Per germline, CDR1 WNHNN and CDR2 SYGVQD (reference sequence). CDR3 nucleotide sequence: TGCGCCAGCAGCTCGTTCTCTCTGTGGGGGGCAGGAGATACGCAGTATTTT. Protein: CASSSFSLWGAGDTQYF.

V is TRBV29-1 and J is TRBJ2-7; D gene ambiguous. This CDR3 spans 13 amino acids. Germline CDR1 reads SQVTM; CDR2 reads ANQGSEA. V lost 4 bases and J lost 2, with 12 bases in between. CDR3 coding DNA: TGCAGCGTTGCCAAAACCGCCCCCTACGAGCAGTACTTC. It specifies CSVAKTAPYEQYF.

This rearrangement joins TRBV6-4 to TRBJ1-6, with D uncertain. The CDR3 has 14 residues. V shed 3 bases and J shed 12 bases, with 15 bases lying between them. The germline V gene has CDR1 MRHNA and CDR2 SNTAGT. DNA for the CDR3: TGTGCCAGCAGTGATGATGAGGGAAGCGGACCCCTCCACTTT. Its translation is CASSDDEGSGPLHF.

The chain uses TRBV7-9 and TRBJ2-5; 12 bases align to TRBD2. The germline V gene has CDR1 SEHNR and CDR2 FQNEAQ (reference sequence). The CDR3 totals 18 residues. Trimming took 1 base from V and 4 from J; bases not matched to a gene: 10. DNA of the CDR3: TGTGCCAGCAGCTTAGGGGCTAGCGGGGGGGCCGAGGGAGAGACCCAGTACTTC. Translating gives CASSLGASGGAEGETQYF.

The V call is TRBV19, the J call TRBJ1-3, with D unclear. The CDR3 runs 12 residues. The V gene's germline CDR1 is LNHDA and CDR2 SQIVND (reference sequence). V gave up 5 bases and J gave up 0 bases, with 2 bases separating them. The CDR3 loop reads CASSGSGNTIYF. Written as DNA, the CDR3 is TGTGCCAGTAGTGGCTCTGGAAACACCATATATTTT.

This clone was seen a single time. The chain's CDR3 is CASSSRANTEAFF. The CDR3 nucleotides read TGTGCCAGCAGCTCGCGAGCGAACACTGAAGCTTTCTTT. This sequence joins TRBV7-6 and TRBJ1-1; D remains unclear. The germline V gene has CDR1 SGHVS and CDR2 FNYEAQ. The ends were cut back, 4 bases at V and 1 base at J, with 7 bases in the middle. The CDR3 spans 13 residues.

The chain is built from TRBV19 and TRBJ1-5; 7 nucleotides align to TRBD1. The germline V gene has CDR1 LNHDA and CDR2 SQIVND (reference sequence). This CDR3 is 14 amino acids long. V shed 0 bases, J shed 6 bases, and the junction held 2 bases outside the gene matches. The CDR3 coding sequence is TGTGCCAGTAGTATAGAAGGGGGCCGTCAGCCCCAGCATTTT. Translation gives CASSIEGGRQPQHF.

This sequence joins TRBV12-5 and TRBJ1-6; a possible D gene is TRBD1 (6 bases). CDR3 length: 15 amino acids. V dropped 5 bases and J dropped 5 bases, with 13 bases sitting between them. Germline V gene sequence: CDR1 LGHNT, CDR2 FRNRAP. Written as DNA, the CDR3 is TGTGCTAGTGGTCTGACGGGACAAGATAATTCACCCCTCCACTTT. It yields the protein CASGLTGQDNSPLHF.

The chain joins TRBV24-1 to TRBJ2-1; D gene unclear. Trimming took 7 bases from V and 0 from J, leaving 9 bases between them. The CDR3 covers 14 residues. Germline V gene sequence: CDR1 KGHDR, CDR2 SFDVKD. The CDR3 DNA sequence: TGTGCCACCAGCCGAAGAAGCTCCTACAATGAGCAGTTCTTC. Translation gives CATSRRSSYNEQFF.

In this sample, this clone turned up once. The chain links TRBV12-5 to TRBJ2-1, with D maybe TRBD1 (5 bases). Trimming stripped 4 bases from V and 4 bases from J, with 14 bases between. CDR1 and CDR2 (germline): LGHNT, FRNRAP. The CDR3 covers 15 residues. CDR3 region: CASGSDVTAYNEQFF. CDR3 coding DNA: TGTGCTAGTGGTTCGGATGTGACAGCGTACAATGAGCAGTTCTTC. Combining the CDR3 with reference TRBV12-5 and TRBJ2-1 gives the whole variable domain DARVTQTPRHKVTEMGQEVTMRCQPILGHNTVFWYRQTMMQGLELLAYFRNRAPLDDSGMPKDRFSAEMPDATLATLKIQPSEPRDSAVYFCASGSDVTAYNEQFFGPGTRLTVL.

This clone turned up a few times. The chain uses TRBV19 and TRBJ2-2; D is undetermined. Trimming pared 5 bases from V and 2 bases from J, leaving 12 bases between. The V gene's germline CDR1 is LNHDA and CDR2 SQIVND (reference sequence). The CDR3 length is 15 residues. This chain's CDR3 is CASSYPVVNTGELFF. CDR3 sequence (DNA): TGTGCCAGTAGTTACCCGGTAGTCAACACCGGGGAGCTGTTTTTT.

This sequence joins TRBV19 and TRBJ1-1, with D hard to call. This CDR3 is 12 amino acids long. The germline V gene encodes CDR1 LNHDA and CDR2 SQIVND (reference sequence). V was pared by 7 bases and J by 3 bases, with 9 bases between. CDR3 bases: TGTGCCAGTACCCAAGGCGACACTGAAGCTTTCTTT. Translation gives CASTQGDTEAFF.